This T cell receptor beta chain is from a study of T cells expressing NK-cell markers. TCRdb re-called the 5' RACE reads and catalogs CDR3 proteins one per entry, DNA excluded. This sample's clone table lists about 430,000 distinct CDR3 sequences. The CDR3 is made up of 16 amino acids. Germline values: CDR1 SGDLS, CDR2 YYNGEE. V gene TRBV9 combines with J gene TRBJ2-3. What was sequenced was blood T cells: a sorted CD56 or NKG2C T cell subset, CD4+ or CD8+ T cells, or bulk PBMC T cells (not recorded which). The sequence came from a woman between 45 and 60 years old in good health. CDR3 residues: CASSVEGGTIQDTQYF.